What follows describes a single TCR beta chain. The data were taken from a study of blood T cell repertoires in COVID-19. Overall study context: Spain, Italy and the United States supplied samples that represented acute and convalescent COVID-19. Sources were T cells, B-cell-depleted T cells, or PBMCs; the material itself was cDNA or gDNA.

Per the original data handling: Quantification of nucleated cells was approximated via reference gene primer amplification. Assay used: immunoSEQ multiplex PCR; TCRdb lists only in-frame clones, some missing. V, J and clone size are taken as reported in that table, and D and trimming were inferred from the DNA itself. Among fewer than 300,000 clones, 75% to 95% were seen once, and the ten largest hold 2% to 3%. The Seattle patients joined while their infection was active and were tracked longitudinally afterward. V was trimmed by 2 bases and J by 5 bases, leaving 6 bases between them. The CDR3 covers 12 residues. CDR1 and CDR2 from the germline V gene are GTSNPN and SVGIG (reference sequence).

The source of this sequence is a person between 18 and 30 years old with COVID-19, enrolled during active disease. Sequenced input: peripheral blood. This sequence joins TRBV30 and TRBJ1-4; tentatively, D is TRBD1 (5 bases). The CDR3 protein is CAWSPGNEKLFF. The CDR3, as DNA: TGTGCCTGGAGTCCAGGGAATGAAAAACTGTTTTTT.